Each of the 28 T cell receptor beta chains below was sequenced from the same sample in a study of blood T cell repertoires in COVID-19. The protocol was immunoSEQ multiplex PCR, while the TCRdb copy is restricted to in-frame clones and leaves out a portion. Seen here are 240,000 or so clones, around 90% observed once, and the top ten hold roughly 7.8%. The sequenced material came from peripheral blood. The receptors stem from a man in his sixties who had recovered from COVID-19.

The chain uses TRBV13 and TRBJ1-1, with 9 positions matching TRBD1. Trimming removed 0 bases from V and 4 bases from J; junction bases left unmatched: 3. CDR3 length: 15 amino acids. Germline V gene data show CDR1 as PRHDT and CDR2 as FYEKMQ (reference sequence). The CDR3 DNA reads as TGTGCCAGCAGCTTAGGGGGACAGGGCGGCACTGAAGCTTTCTTT. As protein: CASSLGGQGGTEAFF. Filled out from reference TRBV13 and TRBJ1-1, the complete variable domain reads AAGVIQSPRHLIKEKRETATLKCYPIPRHDTVYWYQQGPGQDPQFLISFYEKMQSDKGSIPDRFSAQQFSDYHSELNMSSLELGDSALYFCASSLGGQGGTEAFFGQGTRLTVV.

The chain uses TRBV24-1 and TRBJ1-6, with no clear D. The V and J ends lost 5 bases and 5 bases respectively, with 9 bases between them. Germline CDR1 KGHDR, CDR2 SFDVKD. CDR3 length: 14 residues. This CDR3 is CATSGSGDNSPLHF. CDR3 in DNA: TGTGCCACCAGTGGGTCCGGAGATAATTCACCCCTCCACTTT.

The chain combines TRBV18 with TRBJ2-3; 10 bases are a match to TRBD2. Germline loops: CDR1 KGHSH, CDR2 LQKENI. This CDR3 region has 16 residues. V lost 3 bases to trimming and J lost 3 bases; unmatched junction nucleotides: 6. The CDR3 nucleotides are TGTGCCAGCTCACCCCGGCAGCGGGGGGGGACAGATACGCAGTATTTT. As protein: CASSPRQRGGTDTQYF.

Turning to this clone: This sample also contains other DNA sequences that code for the same CDR3. The chain recombines TRBV15 with TRBJ2-1; possibly TRBD1 for D (6 bases). Between the trimmed V and J ends, which lost 0 bases and 1 base, there was a span of 7 bases. Germline lookup yields CDR1 LNHNV and CDR2 YYDKDF (reference sequence). The CDR3 is 15 residues long. The CDR3 bases are TGTGCCACCAGCAGAGACAGGGGATCCTACAATGAGCAGTTCTTC. Translating it yields CATSRDRGSYNEQFF.

This CDR3 reads CASSLEGTTNEKLFF. CDR3 sequence (DNA): TGTGCCAGCAGCTTAGAGGGGACAACTAATGAAAAACTGTTTTTT. The rearrangement uses TRBV7-2 and TRBJ1-4, with TRBD1 as a possible D gene (5 bases). The germline gives CDR1 SGHTA, CDR2 FQGNSA. Trimming pared 1 base from V and 0 bases from J, leaving 6 bases between. The CDR3 extends over 15 amino acids.

J is TRBJ1-1 and V is TRBV5-4; perhaps TRBD1 as D (6 bases). This CDR3 spans 13 amino acids. Germline lookup yields CDR1 SGHNT and CDR2 YYREEE (reference sequence). V was cut by 4 bases and J by 8 bases, with 15 bases left in between. CDR3 DNA sequence: TGTGCCAGCAGCGGACCACAGGGAGAAGAAGCTTTCTTT. Protein sequence: CASSGPQGEEAFF.

This clone is a singleton in its sample. The DNA for the CDR3 is TGTGCCAGCACCCAAAGGGCGGGATCAACTTTCTTT. Protein: CASTQRAGSTFF. The chain recombines TRBV6-5 with TRBJ1-1; D remains ambiguous. In germline, CDR1 is MNHEY, CDR2 SVGAGI. Trimming stripped 7 bases from V and 12 bases from J, with 18 bases between. CDR3 size: 12 residues.

On this clone itself: One junction end disagrees with the germline gene, perhaps due to a read error. The V and J genes are TRBV6-5 and TRBJ1-2; the match to TRBD1 covers 7 bases. The V gene's germline CDR1 is MNHEY and CDR2 SVGAGI. This CDR3 is built from 15 residues. The CDR3 loop is CASNYGTVSSYGYTF. The CDR3 DNA reads TGTGCCAGCAATTACGGGACAGTCTCAAGCTATGGCTACACCTTC.

This clone was found many times. V and J are TRBV2 and TRBJ1-1, with unresolved D. Germline CDR1 reads SNHLY; CDR2 reads FYNNEI. The CDR3 contains 14 residues. Trimming left V 7 bases short and J 0 bases short, with 12 bases between. In DNA, the CDR3 is TGTGCCAGCACCAGATTACAGATGAACACTGAAGCTTTCTTT. It translates to CASTRLQMNTEAFF.

The rearrangement links TRBV27 to TRBJ2-5, with 11 bases identical to TRBD2. CDR3 length: 16 residues. V lost 4 bases to trimming and J lost 5 bases; unmatched junction nucleotides: 9. CDR1 and CDR2 (germline): MNHEY, SMNVEV (reference sequence). CDR3 DNA sequence: TGTGCCAGCAGTTCCTCTAGCGGGGGGTGGTGGGAGACCCAGTACTTC. Translation: CASSSSSGGWWETQYF.

The chain uses TRBV5-1 and TRBJ1-1; 11 bases agree with TRBD1. Germline V gives CDR1 SGHRS, CDR2 YFSETQ. After removal of 0 bases from V and 4 bases from J, the junction contained 2 bases not matched to a gene. The CDR3 is 15 residues long. CDR3 amino acids: CASSLGTGGSTEAFF. Written as DNA, the CDR3 is TGCGCCAGCAGCTTGGGGACAGGGGGCTCCACTGAAGCTTTCTTT.

The V gene is TRBV18, the J gene TRBJ1-6; TRBD1 agrees at 7 bases. The trim removed 6 bases at V and 5 bases at J, leaving 4 bases unmatched. The CDR3 consists of 14 residues. Germline loops: CDR1 KGHSH, CDR2 LQKENI. This chain's CDR3 is CASSGDRDNSPLHF. In DNA form, the CDR3 reads TGTGCCAGCTCGGGCGACAGGGATAATTCACCCCTCCACTTT. The full variable domain, with the rest looked up from reference TRBV18 and TRBJ1-6, is NAGVMQNPRHLVRRRGQEARLRCSPMKGHSHVYWYRQLPEEGLKFMVYLQKENIIDESGMPKERFSAEFPKEGPSILRIQQVVRGDSAAYFCASSGDRDNSPLHFGNGTRLTVT.

The chain couples TRBV5-1 to TRBJ2-2; 8 nucleotides match TRBD2. The CDR3 is 15 residues long. The V segment lost 6 bases and the J segment 5 bases; nucleotides outside the gene matches: 9. Per germline, CDR1 SGHRS and CDR2 YFSETQ. The CDR3: CASNAAGGQTGELFF. CDR3 sequence (DNA): TGCGCCAGCAATGCCGCGGGGGGCCAGACCGGGGAGCTGTTTTTT.

The genes are TRBV5-6 and TRBJ1-5, with D possibly matching TRBD1 (6 bases). The germline CDR1 and CDR2 sequences are SGHDT and YYEEEE. The V gene lost 4 bases and the J gene lost 0 bases, with 17 bases spanning the gap. This CDR3 has 17 residues. CDR3 sequence: CASSGGQNQNSNQPQHF. CDR3 in DNA: TGTGCCAGCAGCGGAGGACAGAATCAAAATAGCAATCAGCCCCAGCATTTT.

V gene TRBV20-1 combines with J gene TRBJ1-4; 7 bases fit TRBD1. Germline V gene lookup returns CDR1 DFQATT and CDR2 SNEGSKA (reference sequence). The CDR3 sequence is 14 residues long. V shed 5 bases, J shed 4 bases, and the junction held 7 bases outside the gene matches. The CDR3 DNA is TGCAGTGCTGGTGTGGGACAGTTTAATGAAAAACTGTTTTTT. It specifies CSAGVGQFNEKLFF.

This clone has more than one count but fewer than ten. V gene TRBV9 combines with J gene TRBJ1-5, with D tentatively TRBD1 (5 bases). This CDR3 has 14 amino acids. Germline values: CDR1 SGDLS, CDR2 YYNGEE. Trimming stripped 3 bases from V and 0 bases from J, with 7 bases between. This chain's CDR3 is CASSEGASNQPQHF. CDR3 DNA sequence: TGTGCCAGCAGCGAAGGGGCTAGCAATCAGCCCCAGCATTTT.

The chain has TRBV5-1 and TRBJ2-7; D possibly corresponds to TRBD1 (6 bases). The V and J ends lost 4 bases and 4 bases respectively, with 15 bases between them. The V gene's germline CDR1 is SGHRS and CDR2 YFSETQ. The CDR3 loop spans 14 amino acids. The DNA of the CDR3 is TGCGCCAGCAGCATTTATCGCCAGGGGTACGAGCAGTACGTC. Its translation is CASSIYRQGYEQYV.

In regard to this clone: The identical CDR3 is also encoded by other nucleotide sequences in the sample. This chain joins TRBV15 and TRBJ1-2; D gene uncertain. V was shortened by 3 bases and J by 6 bases, with 11 bases between the two germline ends. The CDR3 extends over 13 amino acids. CDR1 and CDR2 (germline): LNHNV, YYDKDF (reference sequence). CDR3 amino acids: CATSRAYQDGYTF. The DNA for the CDR3 is TGTGCCACCAGCAGGGCCTATCAGGATGGCTACACCTTC. Variable domain in full (rest from reference TRBV15 and TRBJ1-2): DAMVIQNPRYQVTQFGKPVTLSCSQTLNHNVMYWYQQKSSQAPKLLFHYYDKDFNNEADTPDNFQSRRPNTSFCFLDIRSPGLGDTAMYLCATSRAYQDGYTFGSGTRLTVV.

This clone has only a few counts. This chain connects TRBV19 to TRBJ1-1; weak D call: TRBD1 (6 bases). The CDR3 covers 15 residues. CDR1 is LNHDA, CDR2 SQIVND, per germline (reference sequence). The germline V and J ends were trimmed by 4 bases and 0 bases, with 12 bases remaining between them. DNA for the CDR3: TGTGCCAGTAGTACCAAACAGGGATTGAACACTGAAGCTTTCTTT. This gives the protein CASSTKQGLNTEAFF.

To note about this clone: At the DNA level, this CDR3 is encoded by other sequences in the same sample as well. The chain is built from TRBV5-1 and TRBJ2-7; a possible D gene is TRBD1 (6 bases). CDR1 is SGHRS, CDR2 YFSETQ, per germline. The V gene lost 4 bases and the J gene lost 1 base, with 12 bases spanning the gap. The CDR3 has 14 amino acids. In nucleotides, the CDR3 is TGCGCCAGCAGCGGGCAGGGGAATTCCTACGAGCAGTACTTC. This gives the protein CASSGQGNSYEQYF.

This clone was counted between two and nine times. The gene calls are TRBV7-9 and TRBJ1-2; TRBD1 matches at 8 bases. V shed 3 bases, J shed 7 bases, and the junction held 10 bases outside the gene matches. The CDR3 sequence is 15 residues long. The germline gives CDR1 SEHNR, CDR2 FQNEAQ (reference sequence). The CDR3 here is CASSFGRTGRGGYTF. The CDR3 nucleotides are TGTGCCAGCAGCTTCGGAAGGACAGGGCGCGGTGGCTACACCTTC.

This clone occurred a few times. The chain links TRBV24-1 to TRBJ1-2, with D possibly matching TRBD1 (6 bases). Trimming removed 0 bases from V and 8 bases from J, with 12 bases in between. The CDR3 runs to 14 residues. Germline values: CDR1 KGHDR, CDR2 SFDVKD. CDR3 DNA sequence: TGTGCCACCAGTGATTTGCAAACGACAGGAGGCTACACCTTC. It specifies CATSDLQTTGGYTF.

The rearrangement links TRBV6-5 to TRBJ1-1; 9 nucleotides match TRBD1. This CDR3 comprises 15 residues. Germline values: CDR1 MNHEY, CDR2 SVGAGI. The V gene end was trimmed by 11 bases and the J gene end by 2 bases; junction bases not matched to a gene: 12. CDR3 protein: CAVSGTGRINTEAFF. CDR3 nucleotides: TGTGCCGTCTCCGGGACAGGGAGGATAAACACTGAAGCTTTCTTT.

The CDR3 coding sequence is TGTGCCAGCAGCCAATTCATCGGGGAAGGCTCCTACAATGAGCAGTTCTTC. This codes for CASSQFIGEGSYNEQFF. The chain combines TRBV14 with TRBJ2-1; a weak D match, TRBD2 (5 bases). V was trimmed by 2 bases and J by 0 bases, leaving 14 bases between them. Germline CDR1 and CDR2: SGHDN and FVKESK. This CDR3 comprises 17 residues. The full variable domain, in which reference TRBV14 and TRBJ2-1 provide the parts outside the CDR3, is EAGVTQFPSHSVIEKGQTVTLRCDPISGHDNLYWYRRVMGKEIKFLLHFVKESKQDESGMPNNRFLAERTGGTYSTLKVQPAELEDSGVYFCASSQFIGEGSYNEQFFGPGTRLTVL.

The chain links TRBV28 to TRBJ1-1; no clear D. The CDR3 is 15 amino acids. Germline loops: CDR1 MDHEN, CDR2 SYDVKM. The V gene lost 3 bases and the J gene lost 6 bases, with 17 bases spanning the gap. CDR3 residues: CASSFWQRKRAEAFF. The CDR3, as DNA: TGTGCCAGCAGTTTCTGGCAACGCAAGAGGGCTGAAGCTTTCTTT. The variable domain in full, with the rest retrieved from reference TRBV28 and TRBJ1-1, is DVKVTQSSRYLVKRTGEKVFLECVQDMDHENMFWYRQDPGLGLRLIYFSYDVKMKEKGDIPEGYSVSREKKERFSLILESASTNQTSMYLCASSFWQRKRAEAFFGQGTRLTVV.

The chain carries TRBV7-8 and TRBJ2-3, with 13 positions matching TRBD2. CDR1 SGHVS and CDR2 FQNEAQ come from the germline V gene. This CDR3 comprises 18 residues. With V trimmed by 5 bases and J by 0 bases, 8 bases remained unmatched. CDR3 protein: CASSQTSGGARSTDTQYF. In DNA form, the CDR3 reads TGTGCCAGCAGCCAAACTAGCGGGGGGGCCAGAAGCACAGATACGCAGTATTTT.

The chain uses TRBV6-5 and TRBJ2-7; 11 bases agree with TRBD1. Germline V gene data show CDR1 as MNHEY and CDR2 as SVGAGI. Germline trimming cut 2 bases from V and 0 bases from J; bases unmatched to any gene: 0. The CDR3 runs 15 residues. As DNA, the CDR3 is TGTGCCAGCAGTTACGGGACAGGGGGCTCCTACGAGCAGTACGTC. Protein: CASSYGTGGSYEQYV.

The CDR3 is CASTGQGGNQPQHF. Written as DNA, the CDR3 is TGTGCCAGCACAGGACAGGGCGGCAATCAGCCCCAGCATTTT. This chain uses TRBV2 with TRBJ1-5, with 8 bases identical to TRBD1. In germline, CDR1 is SNHLY, CDR2 FYNNEI. This CDR3 spans 14 amino acids. The V and J ends lost 7 bases and 2 bases, in that order; junction bases with no gene match: 4.